This TCR beta chain comes out of a study of blood T cell repertoires in COVID-19. Study in general: The analysed material was cDNA or gDNA that came from T cells, B-cell-depleted T cells, or PBMCs.

This CDR3 has 20 residues. Germline-derived CDR1 and CDR2 are KGHDR and SFDVKD. J lost 2 bases, V lost 1 base, and 15 bases had no gene match. Original handling: Nucleated cell counts were estimated from reference gene primer amplification. Clones were read by immunoSEQ multiplex PCR, and TCRdb kept only the in-frame ones, dropping some. V and J calls and clone size come straight from that table; D and trimming were deduced from the DNA. The sample has some 210,000 clones, about 84% seen once. The sequenced sample was PBMCs or T cells enriched from blood (not recorded which). The receptor was isolated from a young man with acute COVID-19. The rearrangement joins TRBV24-1 to TRBJ2-5, with 10 nucleotides matching TRBD1. The CDR3 DNA follows: TGTGCCACCAGTGATTTCTGGCGGGGACAGGGGTTGATGGGGCAAGAGACCCAGTACTTC. Amino acids: CATSDFWRGQGLMGQETQYF.